This entry concerns a single T cell receptor (beta chain). Its antigen remains undetermined. Within one base of it there is no much larger clone, and no base qualities were kept. Each clonotype received, on average, around 9.6x coverage in deep resolution sequencing performed on a MiSeq, where the target depth lay between 1 in 1 million and 1 in 200,000 T cells. The immunoSEQ hsTCRB Kit was used to generate TCR beta libraries. Under the source paper's analysis protocol: Data were analyzed with ImmunoSEQ Data Assistant and ImmunoSEQ Analyzer, with V, D and J genes assigned per IMGT definitions. Clonality, which ranges from 0 to 1, was calculated as one minus the normalized Shannon entropy of productive rearrangement frequencies. Only overrepresented clonotypes making up at least 0.05% of each patient's repertoire were included in the public clonotype analysis. Around 12 age-matched healthy donor repertoires from immuneACCESS were used as controls for clonality. TCRdb limited this immuneACCESS table to in-frame rearrangements with V and J called. A share of clones is missing; checked studies link under half to unresolved V genes, and the rest is unexplained. The DNA was the basis for D and trimming; V, J and clone size are from that table. Present in this sample are about 180,000 clones, 84% of which were seen just once. Of the sample, under 5.5% falls within the top ten clones.

This sample's time point label indicates: less than 30 months on ibrutinib. Roughly 2 micrograms of genomic DNA were extracted from cryopreserved PBMCs for TCR beta library preparation. Longitudinal blood samples from CLL patients on ibrutinib monotherapy were analyzed using high-throughput TCR beta sequencing. The patients took part in an open-label, single-center phase 2 trial of ibrutinib monotherapy. The source of the sample is a study of cytotoxic CD8 clonotypes in ibrutinib-treated CLL (dated by TCRdb to the early 2020s). Background on the whole study: The cohort was composed of ten to eleven relapsed/refractory and roughly 15 treatment-naive patients; IGHV unmutated status was identified in approximately 18 patients. Responses were partial in around 24 patients and complete in 2; after median 68 months follow-up, about 14 stayed in remission and roughly twelve progressed. Samples at response were collected after a median of 12 months of treatment, with a range of roughly 6 to 40 months. An average of 255,043 productive templates and 80,000 to 95,000 productive rearrangements was obtained per sample. Longitudinal samples were obtainable from about 30% of the roughly 90 participants in the trial. Cryopreserved peripheral blood mononuclear cells were collected at three points: before therapy, at response, and at either sustained remission or disease progression. Every sample from remission and from progressive disease was obtained while the patients were still on ibrutinib. Results and caveats for the whole study, not just this receptor: An increase in clonality was observed at ibrutinib response, with clonality remaining stable during sustained remission and falling back toward baseline at progression. At baseline, clonality was higher than in age-matched healthy donors and showed a strong correlation with circulating CD8+ T-cell counts. Public clonotypes were found to be uncommon and were observed to contract or remain stable during treatment; the increase in clonality was shown to reflect expansion of private clonotypes at ibrutinib response. Sustained-remission and progressing patients did not have matched sampling times, and lymph node repertoires were not examined.

V is pruned by 4 bases and J by 10 bases, leaving 7 bases of the junction without a gene match. CDR1 and CDR2, per the germline V gene, are MDHEN and SYDVKM. Taken from cysteine to phenylalanine, the CDR3 has 14 residues. Only the CDR3 portion is preserved as DNA: 42 bases, with reading frame beginning at the first base. The receptor was derived from a human donor with chronic lymphocytic leukemia. The sequence is built from TRBV28 and TRBJ2-6; 7 junctional bases match TRBD1. This sample comprised PBMCs, obtained after 24 months of ibrutinib treatment. The nucleotide sequence is TGTGCCAGCAGTTCAGAGGGGGCGCGTAACGTCCTGACTTTC. Its coded protein is CASSSEGARNVLTF.